Listed below are T cell receptor beta chains from one sample, sequenced in a study of OX40 agonist ivuxolimab in advanced cancers. Libraries were prepared by immunoSEQ multiplex PCR; TCRdb keeps only in-frame clonotypes and omits some of them. The repertoire holds approximately 79,000 clones, with 90% to 95% as singletons. The sample here was CD4+ or CD8+ T cells sorted from blood, taken in a trial of the OX40 agonist ivuxolimab. These receptors were obtained from an adult with an advanced solid tumor such as melanoma, head and neck, liver or kidney cancer. CDR3s include the opening cysteine and the closing phenylalanine or tryptophan.

>TRBV6-1|TRBJ2-4
CASSERWGQAKNIQYF
>TRBV6-1|TRBJ1-1
CASSDNIRNLDISNTEAFF
>TRBV9|TRBJ1-2
CASRGDRGQSYGYTF
>TRBV27|TRBJ1-1
CASSSHRLLGTEAFF
>TRBV7-9|TRBJ1-2
CASSSVWGERDGYTF
>TRBV28|TRBJ1-2
CASSSGPRLDYGYTF
>TRBV28|TRBJ1-5
CASIRTPTYSNQPQHF
>TRBV11-2|TRBJ1-1
CASSSSEGMNTEAFF
>TRBV14|TRBJ1-2
CASSQWTDPYGYTF
>TRBV27|TRBJ2-7
CASSSSGGSYEQYF
>TRBV25-1|TRBJ2-3
CASSQGRWGTTDTQYF
>TRBV15|TRBJ2-1
CATSRTGTKYNEQFF
>TRBV27|TRBJ1-6
CASTGTGTNSPLHF
>TRBV7-6|TRBJ2-5
CASSYARDKLETQYF
>TRBV6-1|TRBJ1-6
CASSEAGGASSPLHF
>TRBV15|TRBJ2-7
CATQDRGGYEQYF
>TRBV5-5|TRBJ1-5
CASSLGQADNQPQHF
>TRBV25-1|TRBJ2-1
CASRGQGKSSYNEQFF
>TRBV7-9|TRBJ1-2
CASSSSGTGGYTF
>TRBV6-6|TRBJ2-2
CAGSGTGVAGELFF